What follows describes a single T cell receptor (beta chain). Many counts were recorded for this clonotype. The antigen it binds to is not known. Base qualities are missing; no much larger clone stands one base away. These data belong to a study of T cells after yellow fever vaccination (dated 2019 in TCRdb). Context from the whole study: The SMART-Seq v4 Ultra Low Input RNA kit was used to prepare libraries from fractions with low cell numbers. To track T-cell clones before and after primary and booster YFV17D yellow fever vaccination, bulk TCR alpha and beta repertoires were sequenced longitudinally. Two healthy male donors made up the cohort, one aged 18 to 29 years and the other aged 30 to 40 years. Blood was drawn at multiple timepoints before and after primary and secondary immunization, with bulk PBMC replicates and cell subsets isolated. The investigation overall reported the following: Because only two donors were included in the study, the extent to which the findings can be generalized is limited. The secondary T-cell response was weaker than the primary response but faster, peaking on day 5 instead of day 15. Because abundant contaminating clonotypes from the bulk population could be contained in FACS-sorted repertoires, computational filtering was required. After the booster, most clones that had expanded after primary vaccination were detected again (approximately 97% of CD4 and under 90% of CD8), suggesting broad maintenance of memory. A small share of clonotypes was detected in both CD4 and CD8 compartments, with the overlap likely arising from convergent recombination.

Synthesis of TCR cDNA relied on 5'RACE template switching, a step that introduced a universal primer site along with unique molecular identifiers. Priming for cDNA synthesis came from both the TCR alpha and TCR beta constant segments. Library amplification used two PCR steps, and the second PCR step added sample barcodes and sequencing adapters. Libraries were sequenced on Illumina HiSeq 2500 (2x100 bp) or NovaSeq (2x150 bp). In the original analysis: Demultiplexing of reads and collapsing into UMI consensus sequences were performed with MIGEC, and V(D)J alignment was carried out with MiXCR. Clonotypes responding to the vaccine were identified with edgeR on replicate PBMC samples, with the criteria of FDR below 0.01 and a log2 fold change above 5 up to day 15. Each bulk clonotype received a CD4 or CD8 identity based on whether the sequenced CD4 or CD8 repertoire contained that clonotype at higher abundance. TCRdb's own reprocessing of the public reads used fastp at Q25 and MiXCR and kept productive beta chains. Each CDR3 protein gets just one entry, which takes the most common genes and DNA from the rows behind it. V and J calls and clone size were set by TCRdb, not the authors. A total of some 120,000 distinct CDR3 sequences appear in this sample, 7% to 8.5% of them only once. About 25% of the sample goes to the ten largest clones.

The sample's treatment or condition, from its label and the paper: live attenuated yellow fever vaccine strain. PBMCs were isolated from peripheral blood using a standard Ficoll-Paque protocol. Dynabeads CD4 and CD8 positive selection kits were used to isolate CD4 and CD8 T-cell fractions. TriZol was used to extract RNA from bulk PBMCs, from CD4 and CD8 fractions, and from dextramer-positive and dextramer-negative fractions. The junction carries 24 bases between V and J, which are trimmed by 6 bases and 5 bases respectively. Based on the germline V gene, the CDR1 and CDR2 sequences are MNHNS and SASEGT. The CDR3 has 17 amino acids, counting the end cysteine and phenylalanine. This entry keeps only the CDR3 DNA: 51 bases, framed from base 1.

The sequence links TRBV6-1 to TRBJ2-3, with a weak D call of TRBD2 (6 bases match). The sequence derives from a man aged 25-40 years who received the YFV17D yellow fever vaccine. Sequencing used CD8+ T cells sorted from PBMCs, obtained 45 days after the yellow fever booster vaccination. The CDR3 region has the sequence CASRTFVLAEWGDTQYF. In nucleotides, the sequence is TGTGCCAGCAGGACCTTTGTGTTAGCGGAGTGGGGAGATACGCAGTATTTT.